This T cell receptor (beta chain) stems from a study of immune characterization of retroperitoneal liposarcoma. By share, this clonotype ranks as medium-sized. TCRdb re-called the PCR reads with MiXCR, one entry per CDR3 protein. The sample lists roughly 10,000 distinct CDR3 sequences; around 28% were seen once. Germline V gives CDR1 MNHEY, CDR2 SMNVEV (reference sequence). CDR3 length equals 16 residues. The sequenced material came from tumor tissue. This sequence joins TRBV27 and TRBJ2-1, with D possibly being TRBD1 or TRBD2 (5 bases each). The J call is uncertain, as TRBJ2-7 better fits the DNA end. The source is a female donor with retroperitoneal liposarcoma. CDR3 sequence (DNA): TGTGCCAGCAGTAGCCCGAGGGGACGCTCCTACAATGAGCAGTACTTC. It is translated as CASSSPRGRSYNEQYF.